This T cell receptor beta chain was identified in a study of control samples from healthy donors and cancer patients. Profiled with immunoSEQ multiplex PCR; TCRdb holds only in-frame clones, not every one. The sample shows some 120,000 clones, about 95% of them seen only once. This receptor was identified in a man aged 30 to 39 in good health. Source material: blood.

CDR3: CAWSGREGYTF. In nucleotides, the CDR3 is TGTGCCTGGAGTGGAAGGGAAGGCTACACCTTC. This chain joins TRBV30 and TRBJ1-2; D remains ambiguous. Trimming took off 1 base at V and 8 bases at J, with 8 bases between the two ends. The CDR3 runs 11 residues. Germline V gene data show CDR1 as GTSNPN and CDR2 as SVGIG (reference sequence).